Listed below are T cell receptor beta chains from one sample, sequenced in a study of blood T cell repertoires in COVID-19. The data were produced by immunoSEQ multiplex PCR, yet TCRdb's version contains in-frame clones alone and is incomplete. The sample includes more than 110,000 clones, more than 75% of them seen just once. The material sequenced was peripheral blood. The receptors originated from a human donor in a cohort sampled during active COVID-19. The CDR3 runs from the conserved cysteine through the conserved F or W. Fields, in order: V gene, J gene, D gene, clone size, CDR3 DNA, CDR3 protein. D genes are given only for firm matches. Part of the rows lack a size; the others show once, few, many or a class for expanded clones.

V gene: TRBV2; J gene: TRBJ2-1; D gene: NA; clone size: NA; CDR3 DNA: TGTGCCAGCAGTGATTTGACCAGGTCCTACAATGAGCAGTTCTTC; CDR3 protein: CASSDLTRSYNEQFF
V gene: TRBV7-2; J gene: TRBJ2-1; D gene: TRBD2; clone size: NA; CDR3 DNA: TGTGCCAGCAGCTTAGTTGCGGGGGCCTACAATGAGCAGTTCTTC; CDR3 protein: CASSLVAGAYNEQFF
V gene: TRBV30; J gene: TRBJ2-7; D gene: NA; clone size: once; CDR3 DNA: TGTGCCTGGAGTAACGGACAGCCCAACGAGCAGTACTTC; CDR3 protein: CAWSNGQPNEQYF
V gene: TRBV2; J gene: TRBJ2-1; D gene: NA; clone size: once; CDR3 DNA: TGTGCCAGCAGTGGCCAGGGTGAGCAGTTCTTC; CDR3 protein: CASSGQGEQFF
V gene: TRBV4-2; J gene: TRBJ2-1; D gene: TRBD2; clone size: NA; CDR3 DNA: TGTGCCAGCAGCCGAGGACTAGCGGGAGGGCCTTACAATGAGCAGTTCTTC; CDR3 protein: CASSRGLAGGPYNEQFF
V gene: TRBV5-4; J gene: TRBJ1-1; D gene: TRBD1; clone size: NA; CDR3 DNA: TGTGCCAGCAGCACAGGGGTTGTAGCTTTCTTT; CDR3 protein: CASSTGVVAFF
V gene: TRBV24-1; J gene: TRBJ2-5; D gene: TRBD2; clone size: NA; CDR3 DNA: TGTGCCACCATGGGCTTAGCGGGAGGGGGAGAGACCCAGTACTTC; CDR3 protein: CATMGLAGGGETQYF
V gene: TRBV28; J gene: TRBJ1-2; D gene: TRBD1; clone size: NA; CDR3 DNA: TGTGCCAGCAGATATGGACAGGGGGACTATGGCTACACCTTC; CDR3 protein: CASRYGQGDYGYTF
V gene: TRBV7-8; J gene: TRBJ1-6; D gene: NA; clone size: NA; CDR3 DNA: TGTGCCAGCAGCTTAGCGCCGCGGGCGGTCGCTCTGAATTCACCCCTCCACTTT; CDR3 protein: CASSLAPRAVALNSPLHF
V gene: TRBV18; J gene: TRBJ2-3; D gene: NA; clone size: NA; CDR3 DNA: TGTGCCAGCTCAGTTTCGAACGGGGGAGATACGCAGTATTTT; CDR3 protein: CASSVSNGGDTQYF
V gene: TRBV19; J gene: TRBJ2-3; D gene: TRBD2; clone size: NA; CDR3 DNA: TGTGCCAGTAGTCAACAGCGGGGGATCACAGATACGCAGTATTTT; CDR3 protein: CASSQQRGITDTQYF
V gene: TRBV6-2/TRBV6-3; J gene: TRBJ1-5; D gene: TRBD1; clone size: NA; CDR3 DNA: TGTGCCAGCAGTTTACAAGGACAGGTTTGGATCAATCAGCCCCAGCATTTT; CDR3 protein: CASSLQGQVWINQPQHF
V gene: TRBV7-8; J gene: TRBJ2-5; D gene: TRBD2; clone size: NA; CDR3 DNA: TGTGCCAGCGGGGGGAGGGGCTCCCAAGAGACCCAGTACTTC; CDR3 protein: CASGGRGSQETQYF
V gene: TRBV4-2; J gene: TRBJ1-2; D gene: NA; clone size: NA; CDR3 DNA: TGTGCCAGCAGCCAAAGGGGCAGGCTTTTTGGCTACACCTTC; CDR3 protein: CASSQRGRLFGYTF
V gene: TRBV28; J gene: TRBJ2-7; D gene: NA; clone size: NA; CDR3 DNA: TGTGCCAGCAGCCTGGGTCCTTGGAGCGAGCAGTACTTC; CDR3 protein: CASSLGPWSEQYF
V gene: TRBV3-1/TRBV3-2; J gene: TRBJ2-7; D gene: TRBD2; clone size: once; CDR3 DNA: TGTGCCAGCAGCTTATCCCTCCCGGGACTAGCGGGAGGGCGATACGAGCAGTACTTC; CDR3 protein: CASSLSLPGLAGGRYEQYF
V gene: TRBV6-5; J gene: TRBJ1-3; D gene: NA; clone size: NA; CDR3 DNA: TGTGCCAGTGGTTCCAGGGTTCCTGGAAACACCATATATTTT; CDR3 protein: CASGSRVPGNTIYF
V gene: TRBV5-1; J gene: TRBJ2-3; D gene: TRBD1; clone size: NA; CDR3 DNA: TGCGCCAGCAGCTTGGACAGGGGGCGCAACGATACGCAGTATTTT; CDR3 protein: CASSLDRGRNDTQYF
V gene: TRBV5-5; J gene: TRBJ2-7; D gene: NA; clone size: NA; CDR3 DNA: TGTGCCAGCAGCTTGAGCCGGAGCTACGAGCAGTACTTC; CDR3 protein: CASSLSRSYEQYF
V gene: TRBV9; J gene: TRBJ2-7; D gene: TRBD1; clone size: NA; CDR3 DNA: TGTGCCAGCAGCGTAGAGCCACAGGGGGTCACCTACGAGCAGTACTTC; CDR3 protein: CASSVEPQGVTYEQYF
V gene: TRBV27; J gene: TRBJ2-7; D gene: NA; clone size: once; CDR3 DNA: TGTGCCAGCAGTTATCGGGAGAGCGTCTCCTACGAGCAGTACTTC; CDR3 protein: CASSYRESVSYEQYF
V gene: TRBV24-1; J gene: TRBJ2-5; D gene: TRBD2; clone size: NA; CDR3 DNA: TGTGCCACCAGTGTGGGACTAGCGGGAGGCCACCAAGAGACCCAGTACTTC; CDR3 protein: CATSVGLAGGHQETQYF
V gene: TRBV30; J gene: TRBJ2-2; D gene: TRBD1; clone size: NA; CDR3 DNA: TGTGCCTTGACTAGACAGGGGGCAACCGGGGAGCTGTTTTTT; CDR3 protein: CALTRQGATGELFF